The 10 T cell receptor beta chains below all came from one sample that was sequenced in a study of regulatory T cells in long-lasting Graves disease. As to time point: persistent/refractory GD, antithyroid drugs over 5 years with positive TRAb. Scientists built the TCR library using RNA that was extracted from PBMCs. Arm-PCR of CDR3 regions with iRepertoire HTBI primers generated TCR beta libraries. In TCRdb, the multiplex PCR reads were re-called with MiXCR into one record per CDR3 protein. The data show 350,000 to 500,000 distinct CDR3 sequences, with around 20% seen just once and roughly 13% held by the top ten. This sample comprised peripheral blood mononuclear cells (PBMCs), obtained when the disease was refractory, from a patient treated with antithyroid drugs. These TCRs come from a female donor with Graves disease.

This chain links TRBV20-1 with TRBJ2-6; 7 bases match TRBD1. In germline, CDR1 is DFQATT, CDR2 SNEGSKA (reference sequence). CDR3 size: 15 residues. The V gene end was trimmed by 6 bases and the J gene end by 2 bases; junction bases not matched to a gene: 7. CDR3 nucleotides: TGCAGTGCCACACCAGACAGGGCTGGGGCCAACGTCCTGACTTTC. Translating gives CSATPDRAGANVLTF.

This clonotype was observed at least ten times. The chain uses TRBV28 and TRBJ2-5; D call uncertain. V was shortened by 5 bases and J by 3 bases, with 10 bases between the two germline ends. The CDR3 spans 13 residues. The germline gives CDR1 MDHEN, CDR2 SYDVKM. CDR3 region: CASSPRSEETQYF. In nucleotides, the CDR3 is TGTGCCAGCAGTCCCCGGTCGGAAGAGACCCAGTACTTC. Using reference TRBV28 and TRBJ2-5 for the parts outside the CDR3, the full variable domain is DVKVTQSSRYLVKRTGEKVFLECVQDMDHENMFWYRQDPGLGLRLIYFSYDVKMKEKGDIPEGYSVSREKKERFSLILESASTNQTSMYLCASSPRSEETQYFGPGTRLLVL.

A remark on this clonotype: This may come from a read error, since a much larger clone is one base off. The chain employs TRBV2 and TRBJ1-2; D is unresolved. Germline CDR1 SNHLY, CDR2 FYNNEI. The CDR3 is made up of 11 amino acids. DNA for the CDR3: TGTGCAAGAGCAGGCGGCGGTGGCCACACCTTC. Protein: CARAGGGGHTF.

With respect to this clonotype: Germline is not matched at one junction end, which may reflect a read error. The J gene is TRBJ2-7, the V gene TRBV7-9; TRBD2 aligns across 10 bases. Germline V gives CDR1 SEHNR, CDR2 FQNEAQ (reference sequence). The CDR3 is made up of 11 amino acids. As DNA, the CDR3 is TGTGCCAGCAGTTTAGCGGGAGGGCAGTACTTC. This gives the protein CASSLAGGQYF.

This clonotype was seen at least ten times. The CDR3 coding sequence is TGTGCCAGCAGCTTAGGGGGCTACTCCTACGAGCAGTACTTC. Amino acids: CASSLGGYSYEQYF. This rearrangement joins TRBV13 to TRBJ2-7, with D unclear. There are 14 residues in the CDR3. V was shortened by 0 bases and J by 0 bases, with 6 bases between the two germline ends. Germline loops: CDR1 PRHDT, CDR2 FYEKMQ (reference sequence).

The genes are TRBV20-1 and TRBJ2-7, with D possibly matching TRBD2 (6 bases). The ends were cut back, 5 bases at V and 5 bases at J, with 16 bases in the middle. Per germline, CDR1 DFQATT and CDR2 SNEGSKA (reference sequence). The CDR3 has 13 amino acids. CDR3 sequence: CSAGSGAGNEQYF. The CDR3 region has the DNA TGCAGTGCTGGTAGCGGAGCCGGGAACGAGCAGTACTTC.

CDR3 sequence (DNA): TGTGCCAGCAGCTCGTCCGGGACAGGGGTAGAGCAGTTCTTC. It translates to CASSSSGTGVEQFF. The chain uses TRBV11-3 and TRBJ2-1, with 10 bases aligning to TRBD1. V shed 4 bases and J 10 bases; nucleotides not matched to a gene: 7. Germline V CDR1 and CDR2: SGHNT, YENEEA. This CDR3 is 14 amino acids long.

This clonotype was seen at least ten times. This chain joins TRBV3-1 and TRBJ2-2, with 9 bases aligning to TRBD2. V was clipped by 0 bases and J by 4 bases; unmatched bases: 3. This CDR3 comprises 16 residues. Germline V gene data show CDR1 as LGHDT and CDR2 as YNNKEL (reference sequence). The CDR3 sequence: CASSQDPTSGTGELFF. CDR3 nucleotide sequence: TGTGCCAGCAGCCAAGATCCGACTAGCGGCACCGGGGAGCTGTTTTTT.

The table lists this clonotype with a few counts. The chain is built from TRBV5-4 and TRBJ1-1; 7 positions agree with TRBD1. Germline assignment: CDR1 SGHNT and CDR2 YYREEE (reference sequence). This CDR3 comprises 16 residues. J was trimmed by 0 bases and V by 0 bases; bases with no gene match: 5. CDR3 residues: CASSLGRGGMNTEAFF. The CDR3 DNA reads TGTGCCAGCAGCTTGGGCAGGGGGGGGATGAACACTGAAGCTTTCTTT.

V gene TRBV28 combines with J gene TRBJ1-2; D gene uncertain. V dropped 2 bases and J dropped 8 bases, with 18 bases sitting between them. This CDR3 is 15 amino acids long. Germline CDR1 MDHEN, CDR2 SYDVKM. The CDR3 sequence: CASSLSTKPVGGYTF. In nucleotides, the CDR3 is TGTGCCAGCAGTTTAAGTACAAAACCTGTAGGGGGCTACACCTTC.